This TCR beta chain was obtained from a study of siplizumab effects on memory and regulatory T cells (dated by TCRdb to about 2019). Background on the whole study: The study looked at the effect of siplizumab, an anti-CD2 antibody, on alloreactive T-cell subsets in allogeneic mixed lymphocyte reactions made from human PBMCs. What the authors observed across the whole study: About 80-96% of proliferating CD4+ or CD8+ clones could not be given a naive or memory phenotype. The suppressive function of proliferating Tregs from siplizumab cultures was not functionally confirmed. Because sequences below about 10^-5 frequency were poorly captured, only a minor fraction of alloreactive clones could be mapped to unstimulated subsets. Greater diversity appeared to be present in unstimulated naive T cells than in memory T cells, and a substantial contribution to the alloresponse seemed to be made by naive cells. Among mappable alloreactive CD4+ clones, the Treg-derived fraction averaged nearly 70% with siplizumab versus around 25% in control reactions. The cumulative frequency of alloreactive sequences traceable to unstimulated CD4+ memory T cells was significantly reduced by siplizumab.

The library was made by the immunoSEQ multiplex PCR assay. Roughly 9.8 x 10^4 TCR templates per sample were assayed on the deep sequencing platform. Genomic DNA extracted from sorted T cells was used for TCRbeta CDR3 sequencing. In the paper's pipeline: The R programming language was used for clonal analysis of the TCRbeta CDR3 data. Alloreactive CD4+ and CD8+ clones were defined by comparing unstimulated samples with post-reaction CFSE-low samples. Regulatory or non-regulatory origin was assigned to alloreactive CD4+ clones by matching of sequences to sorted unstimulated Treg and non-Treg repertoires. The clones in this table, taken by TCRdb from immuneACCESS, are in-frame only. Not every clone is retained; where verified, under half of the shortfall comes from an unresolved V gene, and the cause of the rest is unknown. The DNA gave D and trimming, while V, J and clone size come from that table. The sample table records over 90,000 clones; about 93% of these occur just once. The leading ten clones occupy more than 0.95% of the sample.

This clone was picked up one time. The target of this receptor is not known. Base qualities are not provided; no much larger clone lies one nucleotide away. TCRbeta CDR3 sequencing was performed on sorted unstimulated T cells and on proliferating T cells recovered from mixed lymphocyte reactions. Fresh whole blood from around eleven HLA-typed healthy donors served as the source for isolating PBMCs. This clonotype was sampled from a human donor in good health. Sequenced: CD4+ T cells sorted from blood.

Read as DNA, the sequence is TGTGCCAGCTCACATGGACAGCCCCCGGGGGGAAACACCATATATTTT. It translates as CASSHGQPPGGNTIYF. The V and J genes are TRBV18 and TRBJ1-3; the D gene is possibly TRBD1, with 6 bases matching. CDR1 and CDR2 were assigned from the germline V gene as KGHSH and LQKENI. The V end loses 4 bases and the J end loses 4 bases, and a stretch of 17 bases separates them. Its CDR3 holds 16 amino acids, cysteine through phenylalanine. Only the CDR3 region is kept as DNA, spanning 48 bases read in frame from base 1. Reference TRBV18 and TRBJ1-3 genes cover what lies past the CDR3, so the full variable domain is NAGVMQNPRHLVRRRGQEARLRCSPMKGHSHVYWYRQLPEEGLKFMVYLQKENIIDESGMPKERFSAEFPKEGPSILRIQQVVRGDSAAYFCASSHGQPPGGNTIYFGEGSWLTVV.